The rows below give T cell receptor beta chains drawn from one sample of a study of T cells after yellow fever vaccination. TCRdb re-called the 5' RACE reads with MiXCR, one entry per CDR3 protein. The data contain about 630,000 distinct CDR3 sequences, roughly an eighth of them singletons. Sequences were derived from PBMCs, sampled on the day of the yellow fever booster vaccination. The receptors originated from a man aged 25 to 40 who received the YFV17D yellow fever vaccine. CDR3s include the opening cysteine and the closing phenylalanine or tryptophan. The order of the fields is V gene, J gene, CDR3 protein.

TRBV5-1	TRBJ2-7	CASSFFKTGYEQYF
TRBV27	TRBJ2-7	CASSLSGRNDQYF
TRBV4-3	TRBJ1-4	CASSRSPGAGRSNEKLFF
TRBV12-3/TRBV12-4	TRBJ2-7	CASSFRTGGLYEQYF
TRBV5-4	TRBJ1-2	CASSRGTGGGWNYGYTF
TRBV29-1	TRBJ2-1	CSVELFDSGYAQFF
TRBV20-1	TRBJ1-5	CSARDQSGTQSNQPQHF
TRBV27	TRBJ2-1	CASTLLGAPYNEQFF
TRBV12-3/TRBV12-4	TRBJ2-7	CASSVPGGLREQYF
TRBV6-2/TRBV6-3	TRBJ2-7	CASSYQGQGTYEQYF
TRBV7-2	TRBJ2-1	CASSLGDRVSIEQFF
TRBV20-1	TRBJ2-1	CSARRDLNNNEQFF
TRBV29-1	TRBJ2-1	CSVDRSLAGVYHEQFF
TRBV18	TRBJ2-2	CASSRQLNPNTGELFF
TRBV24-1	TRBJ2-3	CATSPRAVAPDTQYF
TRBV20-1	TRBJ2-5	CSARLDVETQYF
TRBV20-1	TRBJ1-1	CSARDWRDTEAFF
TRBV12-3/TRBV12-4	TRBJ2-7	CASSPGTDDYEQYF
TRBV7-2	TRBJ2-1	CASSSRRWGLAGGVWGNEQFF
TRBV20-1	TRBJ2-3	CSARNLAGPLGDTQYF
TRBV11-2	TRBJ2-2	CASSWGGRSDGYTGELFF
TRBV5-1	TRBJ2-7	CASSFRPGNEQYF
TRBV29-1	TRBJ2-3	CSARRQGVADTQYF
TRBV29-1	TRBJ2-1	CSVAGSSYNEQFF
TRBV5-1	TRBJ2-7	CASSPGLAGFYEQYF
TRBV7-2	TRBJ2-3	CASTLAGATDTQYF
TRBV5-1	TRBJ2-1	CASSFGWTYNEQFF
TRBV11-2	TRBJ2-1	CASSLLAGGLSSYNEQFF
TRBV14	TRBJ2-7	CASSRSSIGPYEQYF
TRBV21-1	TRBJ2-1	CASSGCGGSGNEQFF
TRBV19	TRBJ2-4	CASSLRQGLAKNIQYF
TRBV6-2/TRBV6-3	TRBJ1-1	CASRKTLGESDTEAFF
TRBV7-2	TRBJ1-5	CASSLDRVDNQPQHF
TRBV21-1	TRBJ2-6	CASFSYRVPGPPKGSGANVLTF
TRBV27	TRBJ2-2	CASRNSAGTGELFF
TRBV4-3	TRBJ2-1	CASSRLLAGSYNEQFF
TRBV12-3/TRBV12-4	TRBJ2-7	CASSRGQPSYEQYF
TRBV5-1	TRBJ2-1	CASSFSGSGRVGNEQFF
TRBV19	TRBJ2-5	CASSFNRGSDETQYF
TRBV4-2	TRBJ2-4	CASSRGLAGGTAKNIQYF
TRBV6-1	TRBJ2-2	CASRPGQEFGELFF
TRBV11-3	TRBJ2-1	CASSPLGQSSYNEQFF
TRBV7-2	TRBJ2-2	CASRTERETARAGELFF